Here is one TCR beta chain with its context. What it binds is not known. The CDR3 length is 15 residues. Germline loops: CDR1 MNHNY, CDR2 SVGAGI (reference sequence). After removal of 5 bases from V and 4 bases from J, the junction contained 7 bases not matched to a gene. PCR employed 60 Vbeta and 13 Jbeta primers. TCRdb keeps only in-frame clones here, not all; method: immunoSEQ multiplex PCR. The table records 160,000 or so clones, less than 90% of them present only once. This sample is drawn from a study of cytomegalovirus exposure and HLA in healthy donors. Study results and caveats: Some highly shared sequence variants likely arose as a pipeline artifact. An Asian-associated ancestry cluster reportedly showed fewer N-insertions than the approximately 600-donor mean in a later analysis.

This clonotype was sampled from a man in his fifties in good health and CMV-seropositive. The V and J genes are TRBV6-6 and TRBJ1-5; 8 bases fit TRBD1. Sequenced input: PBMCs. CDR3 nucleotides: TGTGCCAGCAGTCCCCTGAACAGGGGGAATCAGCCCCAGCATTTT. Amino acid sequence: CASSPLNRGNQPQHF.